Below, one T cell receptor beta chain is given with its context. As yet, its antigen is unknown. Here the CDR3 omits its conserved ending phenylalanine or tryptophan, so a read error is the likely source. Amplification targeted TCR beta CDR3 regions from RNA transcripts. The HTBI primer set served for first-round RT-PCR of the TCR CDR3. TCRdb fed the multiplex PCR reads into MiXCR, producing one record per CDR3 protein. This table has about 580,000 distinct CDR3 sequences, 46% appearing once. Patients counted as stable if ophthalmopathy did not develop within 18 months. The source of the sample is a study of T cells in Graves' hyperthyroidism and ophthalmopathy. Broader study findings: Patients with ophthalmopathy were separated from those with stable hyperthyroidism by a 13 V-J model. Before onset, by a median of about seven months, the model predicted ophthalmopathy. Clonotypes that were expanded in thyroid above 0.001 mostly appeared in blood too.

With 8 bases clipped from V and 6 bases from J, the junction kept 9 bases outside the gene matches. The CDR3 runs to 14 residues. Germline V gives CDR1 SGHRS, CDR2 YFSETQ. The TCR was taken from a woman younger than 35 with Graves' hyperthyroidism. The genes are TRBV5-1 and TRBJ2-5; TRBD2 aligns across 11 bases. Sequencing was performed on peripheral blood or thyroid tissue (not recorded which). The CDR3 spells CASSPGTSGQTQYV. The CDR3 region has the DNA TGCGCCAGTAGCCCCGGGACTAGCGGACAGACCCAGTACGTC.